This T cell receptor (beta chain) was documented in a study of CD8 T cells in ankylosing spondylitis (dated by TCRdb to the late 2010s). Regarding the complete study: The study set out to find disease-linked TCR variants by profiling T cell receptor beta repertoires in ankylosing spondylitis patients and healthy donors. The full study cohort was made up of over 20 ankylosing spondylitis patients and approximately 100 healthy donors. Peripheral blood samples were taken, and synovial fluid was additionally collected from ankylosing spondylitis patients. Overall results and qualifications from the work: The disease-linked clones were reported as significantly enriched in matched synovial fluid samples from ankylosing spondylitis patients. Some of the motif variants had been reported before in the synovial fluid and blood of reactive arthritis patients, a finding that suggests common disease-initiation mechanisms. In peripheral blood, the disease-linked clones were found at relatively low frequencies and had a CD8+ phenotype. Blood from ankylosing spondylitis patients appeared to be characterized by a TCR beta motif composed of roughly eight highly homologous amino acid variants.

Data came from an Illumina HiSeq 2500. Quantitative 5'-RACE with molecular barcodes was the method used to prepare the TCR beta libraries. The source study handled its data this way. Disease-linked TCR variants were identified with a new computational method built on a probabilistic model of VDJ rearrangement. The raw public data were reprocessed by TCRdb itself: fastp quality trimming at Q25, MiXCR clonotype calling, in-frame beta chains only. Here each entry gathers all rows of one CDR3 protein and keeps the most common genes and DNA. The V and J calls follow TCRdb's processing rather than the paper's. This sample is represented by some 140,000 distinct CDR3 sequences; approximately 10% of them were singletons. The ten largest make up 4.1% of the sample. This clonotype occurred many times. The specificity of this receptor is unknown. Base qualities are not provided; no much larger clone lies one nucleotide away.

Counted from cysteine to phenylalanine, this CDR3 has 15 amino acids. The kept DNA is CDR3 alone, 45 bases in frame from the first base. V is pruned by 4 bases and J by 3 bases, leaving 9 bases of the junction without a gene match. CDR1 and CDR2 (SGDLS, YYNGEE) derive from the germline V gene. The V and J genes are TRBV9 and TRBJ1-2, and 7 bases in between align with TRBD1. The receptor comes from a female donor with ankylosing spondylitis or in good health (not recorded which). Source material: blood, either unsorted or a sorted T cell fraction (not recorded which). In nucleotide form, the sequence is TGTGCCAGCAGCCCCCAAGGGGACAGCCACTATGGCTACACCTTC. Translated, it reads CASSPQGDSHYGYTF.